The entry below gives a single T cell receptor (beta chain) sequence along with its context. These data belong to a study of T cell responses to AZD1222 COVID-19 vaccine. In germline, CDR1 is MNHEY, CDR2 SVGEGT. The CDR3 runs to 16 residues. Deletions cut 6 bases from V and 5 bases from J, with 21 bases between. Some clones are missing from TCRdb's copy, which holds only in-frame ones; the method was immunoSEQ multiplex PCR. The sample shows roughly 100,000 clones, about 91% of them seen only once. This TCR was recovered from an adult who received the AZD1222 COVID-19 vaccine. Sample: peripheral blood, taken 28 days after the second AZD1222 dose. V and J are TRBV6-2 or TRBV6-3 and TRBJ2-3, with D unclear. The CDR3 bases are TGTGCCAGCAGCCCTAGATTAGGCACATGGGGAGATACGCAGTATTTT. Protein: CASSPRLGTWGDTQYF.